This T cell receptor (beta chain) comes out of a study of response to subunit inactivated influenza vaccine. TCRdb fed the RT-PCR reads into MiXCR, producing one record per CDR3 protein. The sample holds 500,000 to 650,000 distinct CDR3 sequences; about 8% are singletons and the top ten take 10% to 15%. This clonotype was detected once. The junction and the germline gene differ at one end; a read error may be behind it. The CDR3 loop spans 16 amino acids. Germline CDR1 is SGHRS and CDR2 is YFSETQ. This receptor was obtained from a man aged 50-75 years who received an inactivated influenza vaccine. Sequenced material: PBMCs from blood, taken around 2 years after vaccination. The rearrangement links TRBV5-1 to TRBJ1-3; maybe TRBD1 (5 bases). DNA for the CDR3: TGCGCCAGCAGCTTCTGGGACTCCCGCTCTAGAAACACCATATATTTT. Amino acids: CASSFWDSRSRNTIYF.